The sequence of this T cell receptor (beta chain) was determined in a study of blood T cells in healthy people across ages. A J-beta primer mix and a sample-barcoded 5' primer were used in a second PCR of roughly 7 to 12 cycles. TCRdb fed the 5' RACE reads into MiXCR, producing one record per CDR3 protein. The data show approximately 780,000 distinct CDR3 sequences, with roughly 24% seen just once and around 3% held by the top ten. The CDR3 has 16 amino acids. Germline CDR1 is MNHEY and CDR2 is SMNVEV (reference sequence). J was trimmed by 2 bases and V by 7 bases; bases with no gene match: 11. This sample was also put to use in a study of T cells of mothers and their children.

The sequencing sample was made of blood. The source of this sequence is a boy aged 10-17 years in good health. The chain has TRBV27 and TRBJ2-1, with 7 bases fitting TRBD2. The CDR3 region is CASMGGASGPYNEQFF. As DNA, the CDR3 is TGTGCCAGCATGGGAGGGGCGTCGGGACCCTACAATGAGCAGTTCTTC.